The T cell receptor (beta chain) under discussion was sequenced for a study of T cell repertoires in cytomegalovirus infection. TCRdb passed the reads through MiXCR, listing each CDR3 protein once. The sample contains around 770,000 distinct CDR3 sequences, roughly 29% of which appear only once. CDR1 and CDR2 from the germline V gene are LNHDA and SQIVND (reference sequence). The CDR3 contains 17 residues. V shed 8 bases and J shed 6 bases, with 27 bases lying between them. This clonotype has just a few counts. No antigen is known for it. The chain combines TRBV19 with TRBJ2-3; a weak D match, TRBD2 (5 bases). Material: cultured CD8+ T cells from PBMCs, obtained from culture after CMV antigen stimulation. This sequence was found in a human donor in good health (CMV status not recorded). Some clones in this sample may be carry-over from other donors' samples. The CDR3 nucleotides read TGTGCCAGTGGCTTGTCGATAGGAGGACTCCAGATGGATACGCAGTATTTT. Translated: CASGLSIGGLQMDTQYF.